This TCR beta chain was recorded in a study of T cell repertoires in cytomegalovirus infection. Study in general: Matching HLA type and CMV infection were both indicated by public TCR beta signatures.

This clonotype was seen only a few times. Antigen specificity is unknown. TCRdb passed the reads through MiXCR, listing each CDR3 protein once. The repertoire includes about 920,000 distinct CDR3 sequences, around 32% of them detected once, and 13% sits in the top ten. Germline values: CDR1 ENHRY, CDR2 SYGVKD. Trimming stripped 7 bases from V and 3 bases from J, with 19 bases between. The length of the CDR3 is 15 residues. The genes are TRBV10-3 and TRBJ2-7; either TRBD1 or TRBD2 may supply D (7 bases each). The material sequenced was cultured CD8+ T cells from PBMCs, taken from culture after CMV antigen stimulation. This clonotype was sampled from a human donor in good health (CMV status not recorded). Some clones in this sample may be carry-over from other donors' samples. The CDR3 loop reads CAIMGGGTARYEQYF. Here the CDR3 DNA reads TGTGCCATCATGGGGGGGGGGACAGCTCGCTACGAGCAGTACTTC.